This T cell receptor (beta chain) was profiled in a study of T cell responses to AZD1222 COVID-19 vaccine. Study-wide findings and caveats: Vaccine-associated CD4 TCRs ranged over spike, dominating at 160-218 and 743-854. Seropositive at baseline were only six AZD1222 recipients.

Some clones are missing from TCRdb's copy, which holds only in-frame ones; the method was immunoSEQ multiplex PCR. Of 100,000 or so clones listed, 80% to 90% were seen once; the top ten hold 10%. As to this clone: Its cognate antigen is unknown.

Pooling of second doses given at about 4 or about 12 weeks was done. The CDR3 runs 13 residues. V was clipped by 4 bases and J by 3 bases, with 7 bases between them. Looked up from germline, CDR1 is KGHDR and CDR2 is SFDVKD. The chain combines TRBV24-1 with TRBJ2-3; possible D gene TRBD1, 5 bases. This material consisted of peripheral blood, taken 28 days after the second AZD1222 dose. This receptor was obtained from an adult who received the AZD1222 COVID-19 vaccine. The CDR3 is CATSEPGTDTQYF. The CDR3 nucleotides read TGTGCCACCAGTGAACCAGGGACAGATACGCAGTATTTT.